Listed here are 17 T cell receptor beta chains from one sample, sequenced in a study of shared T cell receptors in the human thymus. Sequencing used immunoSEQ multiplex PCR; TCRdb keeps in-frame clones, though not all of them. The profile covers roughly 560,000 clones, with around 78% appearing a single time and roughly 0.013% taken by the ten largest. These data also formed part of another study, on human thymus T cells.

Sequencing was carried out using thymocytes. Receptor source: a boy under two years old with a congenital heart defect.

This clone was picked up a small number of times. The chain carries TRBV4-3 and TRBJ2-5; possibly TRBD2 for D (6 bases). CDR1 and CDR2 (germline): LGHNA, YSLEER. The CDR3 sequence is 16 residues long. Between the trimmed V and J ends, which lost 0 bases and 1 base, there was a span of 12 bases. Here the CDR3 reads CASSQDLEGPQETQYF. CDR3 DNA sequence: TGCGCCAGCAGCCAAGACCTGGAGGGGCCCCAAGAGACCCAGTACTTC.

CDR3 nucleotide sequence: TGTGCCAGCAGCTTAGCCCTCTCGGGCAGGGCAGATACGCAGTATTTT. As protein: CASSLALSGRADTQYF. The J gene is TRBJ2-3, the V gene TRBV28, with D perhaps TRBD1 (5 bases). With 6 bases removed from V and 4 bases from J, the gap between germline ends came to 20 bases. CDR1 MDHEN and CDR2 SYDVKM come from the germline V gene. This CDR3 has 16 residues.

V and J are TRBV20-1 and TRBJ2-5, with a possible D match to TRBD2 (6 bases). Trimming shortened V by 6 bases and J by 4 bases, and 9 bases separated the two germline ends. The CDR3 has 11 amino acids. Germline V gene lookup returns CDR1 DFQATT and CDR2 SNEGSKA (reference sequence). CDR3: CSAPGVETQYF. The CDR3 coding sequence is TGCAGTGCCCCGGGGGTAGAGACCCAGTACTTC.

Only one count was recorded for this clone. J is TRBJ2-3 and V is TRBV7-2; D is uncertain. The germline V and J ends were trimmed by 3 bases and 3 bases, with 10 bases remaining between them. This CDR3 has 14 amino acids. Germline V gives CDR1 SGHTA, CDR2 FQGNSA. CDR3 amino acids: CASSFFQATDTQYF. CDR3 nucleotide sequence: TGTGCCAGCAGCTTTTTCCAGGCGACAGATACGCAGTATTTT.

The chain recombines TRBV6-5 with TRBJ2-3, with a tentative D call TRBD2 (6 bases). This CDR3 spans 14 amino acids. Per germline, CDR1 MNHEY and CDR2 SVGAGI. Trimming took 2 bases from V and 1 from J, leaving 7 bases between them. The DNA for the CDR3 is TGTGCCAGCAGTTACCCGGGGGGCACAGATACGCAGTATTTT. Amino acids: CASSYPGGTDTQYF.

The chain employs TRBV6-5 and TRBJ1-2; 7 positions agree with TRBD1. Trimming removed 3 bases from V and 7 bases from J; junction bases left unmatched: 14. The CDR3 runs 16 residues. The germline gives CDR1 MNHEY, CDR2 SVGAGI. The CDR3 loop reads CASSYSPPTGASGYTF. CDR3 DNA: TGTGCCAGCAGTTATTCACCACCAACAGGGGCGAGTGGCTACACCTTC.

This chain uses TRBV30 with TRBJ1-2, with a weak D call TRBD1 (6 bases). The CDR3 is made up of 12 amino acids. V gave up 3 bases and J gave up 2 bases, with 7 bases separating them. CDR1 and CDR2 from the germline V gene are GTSNPN and SVGIG (reference sequence). The CDR3 DNA follows: TGTGCCTGGAGCGACAGGAACTATGGCTACACCTTC. This encodes CAWSDRNYGYTF.

The chain carries TRBV15 and TRBJ2-7, with 8 bases identical to TRBD2. CDR1 is LNHNV, CDR2 YYDKDF, per germline (reference sequence). CDR3 length equals 16 residues. J lost 6 bases, V lost 0 bases, and 10 bases had no gene match. The CDR3 bases are TGTGCCACCAGCAGAGATCCGCGGGAGGATCTCGGCGAGCAGTACTTC. Translation: CATSRDPREDLGEQYF.

The CDR3 protein is CASSQQGARTEAFF. The CDR3 nucleotides read TGTGCCAGCAGCCAACAGGGGGCGAGGACTGAAGCTTTCTTT. The chain is built from TRBV6-1 and TRBJ1-1, with 9 bases that match TRBD1. Unmatched junction bases numbered 7, after V lost 6 bases and J lost 5 bases. Germline V lookup: CDR1 MNHNS, CDR2 SASEGT. CDR3 length equals 14 residues.

In DNA, the CDR3 is TGTGCCAGCAGCGCTAACTCAGGGCCGGTGAGCACTGAAGCTTTCTTT. Protein: CASSANSGPVSTEAFF. V usage is TRBV9 and J usage is TRBJ1-1; a weak D match, TRBD1 (5 bases). This CDR3 has 16 residues. V lost 3 bases and J 4 bases, leaving 19 bases between the germline ends. In germline, CDR1 is SGDLS, CDR2 YYNGEE.

V gene TRBV10-3 combines with J gene TRBJ2-7; 9 bases are a match to TRBD2. The CDR3 has 14 amino acids. J gave up 4 bases and V 11 bases, and 12 bases lay outside the gene matches. The germline V gene encodes CDR1 ENHRY and CDR2 SYGVKD. The CDR3 sequence: CAASPGTSRYEQYF. In nucleotides, the CDR3 is TGTGCCGCCTCCCCCGGGACTAGCAGATACGAGCAGTACTTC.

The rearrangement links TRBV7-2 to TRBJ2-7; 15 positions agree with TRBD2. V was clipped by 5 bases and J by 4 bases; unmatched bases: 9. The CDR3 covers 17 residues. Germline assignment: CDR1 SGHTA and CDR2 FQGNSA. The CDR3 nucleotides read TGTGCCAGCAGCCCACAAGGGACTAGCGGGAGGAGGTACGAGCAGTACTTC. Translating gives CASSPQGTSGRRYEQYF.

This clone was seen a handful of times. One junction end disagrees with the germline gene, perhaps due to a read error. The rearrangement uses TRBV7-7 and TRBJ2-1; the match to TRBD2 covers 10 bases. The germline V gene has CDR1 SSHAT and CDR2 FNYEAQ (reference sequence). The CDR3 has 15 amino acids. The CDR3 loop reads CASSLGLAGDNEQFF. The CDR3 DNA reads TGTGCTAGCAGCTTAGGGCTAGCGGGGGACAATGAGCAGTTCTTC.

The J gene is TRBJ1-2, the V gene TRBV7-2; TRBD1 aligns across 7 bases. V lost 2 bases and J lost 6; bases outside the gene matches: 9. The length of the CDR3 is 15 residues. CDR1 is SGHTA, CDR2 FQGNSA, per germline. This chain's CDR3 is CASSLPLPTGHGYTF. CDR3 nucleotide sequence: TGTGCCAGCAGCTTACCTTTGCCGACAGGGCATGGCTACACCTTC.

The V and J genes are TRBV6-1 and TRBJ1-6; TRBD1 matches at 9 bases. V trimming: 4 bases; J trimming: 9 bases; junction bases outside the gene matches: 16. Germline loops: CDR1 MNHNS, CDR2 SASEGT. The CDR3 has 18 residues. The CDR3 sequence: CASSGPTGTGRLGSPLHF. The CDR3 DNA is TGTGCCAGCAGTGGACCCACCGGGACAGGGAGGCTCGGTTCACCCCTCCACTTT.

V gene TRBV12-5 combines with J gene TRBJ2-3, with a possible D match to TRBD2 (6 bases). Trimming cost V 1 base and J 0 bases, with 17 bases left between them. Germline V gives CDR1 LGHNT, CDR2 FRNRAP. The CDR3 loop spans 18 amino acids. CDR3 loop: CASGLAGRSGASTDTQYF. The CDR3 region has the DNA TGTGCTAGTGGTTTGGCTGGGAGGAGCGGTGCTAGCACAGATACGCAGTATTTT.

This clone turned up a few times. The V gene is TRBV28, the J gene TRBJ1-3; 8 bases fit TRBD1. V was clipped by 10 bases and J by 4 bases; unmatched bases: 6. In germline, CDR1 is MDHEN, CDR2 SYDVKM. This CDR3 comprises 13 residues. The CDR3 coding sequence is TGTGCCACAACCGGGGACAGGGGAAACACCATATATTTT. This gives the protein CATTGDRGNTIYF.